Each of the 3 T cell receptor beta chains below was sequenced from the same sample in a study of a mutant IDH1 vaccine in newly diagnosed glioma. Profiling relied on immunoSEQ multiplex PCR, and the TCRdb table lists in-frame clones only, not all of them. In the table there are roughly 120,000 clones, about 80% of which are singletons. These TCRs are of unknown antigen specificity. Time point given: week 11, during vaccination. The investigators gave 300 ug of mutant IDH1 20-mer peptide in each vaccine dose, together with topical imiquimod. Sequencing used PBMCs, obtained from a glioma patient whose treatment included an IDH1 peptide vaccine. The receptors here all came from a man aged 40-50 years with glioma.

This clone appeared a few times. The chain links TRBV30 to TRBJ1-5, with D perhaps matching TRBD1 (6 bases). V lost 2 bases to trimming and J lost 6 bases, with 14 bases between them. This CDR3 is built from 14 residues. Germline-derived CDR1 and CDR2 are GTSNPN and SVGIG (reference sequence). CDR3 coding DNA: TGTGCCTGGAGTCTGGGGGGCTGGGGTCAGCCCCAGCATTTT. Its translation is CAWSLGGWGQPQHF.

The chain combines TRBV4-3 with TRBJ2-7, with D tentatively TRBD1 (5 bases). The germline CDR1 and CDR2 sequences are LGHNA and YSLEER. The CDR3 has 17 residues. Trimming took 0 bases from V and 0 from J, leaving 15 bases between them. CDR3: CASSQELVGTGSYEQYF. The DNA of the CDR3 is TGCGCCAGCAGCCAAGAATTGGTGGGCACAGGCTCCTACGAGCAGTACTTC.

This chain's CDR3 is CSVEDRDRRRGYTF. The CDR3 nucleotides read TGCAGCGTTGAAGATCGGGACCGGCGCCGTGGCTACACCTTC. This rearrangement joins TRBV29-1 to TRBJ1-2; TRBD1 might be the D (5 bases). CDR3 length: 14 amino acids. V dropped 0 bases and J dropped 7 bases, with 15 bases sitting between them. Germline-derived CDR1 and CDR2 are SQVTM and ANQGSEA.